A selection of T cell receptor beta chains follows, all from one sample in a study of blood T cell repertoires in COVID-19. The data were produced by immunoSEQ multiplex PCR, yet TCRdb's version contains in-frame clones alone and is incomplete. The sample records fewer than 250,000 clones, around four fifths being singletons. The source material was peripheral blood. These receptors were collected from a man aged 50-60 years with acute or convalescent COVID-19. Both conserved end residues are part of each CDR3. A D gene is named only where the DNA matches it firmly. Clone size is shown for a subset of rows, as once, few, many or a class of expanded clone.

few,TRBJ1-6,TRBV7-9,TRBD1,TGTGCCAGCAGCTTGGAGGGACAGGTCAATTCACCCCTCCACTTT,CASSLEGQVNSPLHF
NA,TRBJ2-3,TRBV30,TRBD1,TGTGCCTGGGATACAGGGGGAGGTGATACGCAGTATTTT,CAWDTGGGDTQYF
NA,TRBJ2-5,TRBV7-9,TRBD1,TGTGCCAGCAGCTCCTCCCAAGCCGGGACAGCAGGAGAGACCCAGTACTTC,CASSSSQAGTAGETQYF
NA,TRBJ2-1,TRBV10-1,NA,TGCGCCAGCAGTAAAGGGGGATCGTACAATGAGCAGTTCTTC,CASSKGGSYNEQFF
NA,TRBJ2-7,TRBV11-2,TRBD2,TGTGCCAGCAGCTCGACTAGCGTAAGCTACGAGCAGTACTTC,CASSSTSVSYEQYF
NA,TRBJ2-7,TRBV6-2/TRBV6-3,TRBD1,TGTGCCAGCAGTTACTCGACAGGTCGACCGGGACAGGGCTCCTACGAGCAGTACTTC,CASSYSTGRPGQGSYEQYF
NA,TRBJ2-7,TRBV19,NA,TGTGCCAGTAGTTCCGGGACATTTACCTACGAGCAGTACTTC,CASSSGTFTYEQYF
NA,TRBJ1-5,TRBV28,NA,TGTGCCAGCAGGGGTTGGACGGGGAGTCAGCCCCAGCATTTT,CASRGWTGSQPQHF
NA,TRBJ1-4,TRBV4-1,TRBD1,TGCGCCAGCAGCCCAGGGGGGACAGGGAACGAAAAACTGTTTTTT,CASSPGGTGNEKLFF
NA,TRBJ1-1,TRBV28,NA,TGTGCCAGCAAGGCGGGGGCCAACACTGAAGCTTTCTTT,CASKAGANTEAFF
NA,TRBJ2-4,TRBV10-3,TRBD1,TGTGCCATCAGCGATGACAGGGGGCCTGCCAAAAACATTCAGTACTTC,CAISDDRGPAKNIQYF
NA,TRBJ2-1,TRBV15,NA,TGTGCCACCAGCAGAGAAACTCAGGGTCTGGTCAATGAGCAGTTCTTC,CATSRETQGLVNEQFF
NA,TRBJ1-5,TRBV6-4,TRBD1,TGTGCCAGCAGTGACTTAAGACAGGGGGGACGTAGCAATCAGCCCCAGCATTTT,CASSDLRQGGRSNQPQHF
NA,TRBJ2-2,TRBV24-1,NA,TGTGCCACCAGTGATTGGGGGAGGAAGGACGGGGAGCTGTTTTTT,CATSDWGRKDGELFF
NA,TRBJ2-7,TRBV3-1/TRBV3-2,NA,TGTGCCAGCAGCGTCCCCGGGGACGAGCAGTACTTC,CASSVPGDEQYF
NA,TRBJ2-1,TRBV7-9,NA,TGTGCCAGCAGCTCCTCGGTGAGCTCCTACAATGAGCAGTTCTTC,CASSSSVSSYNEQFF
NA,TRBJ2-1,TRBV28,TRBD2,TGTGCCAGCAGTACCAGCGGGAGGACCTCCTACAATGAGCAGTTCTTC,CASSTSGRTSYNEQFF
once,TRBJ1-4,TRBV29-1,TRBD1,TGCAGCGTGTTCGGGACAGGGGGCGAAAAACTGTTTTTT,CSVFGTGGEKLFF
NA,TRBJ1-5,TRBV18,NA,TGTGCCAGCTCACCCGCGGGTAGCAATCAGCCCCAGCATTTT,CASSPAGSNQPQHF
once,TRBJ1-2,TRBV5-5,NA,TGTGCCAGCAGCTTGATGACAGGAGCTAACTATGGCTACACCTTC,CASSLMTGANYGYTF
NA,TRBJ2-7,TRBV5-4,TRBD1,TGTGCCAGCAGCCGGGGACAGGGATCAGCCTACGAGCAGTACTTC,CASSRGQGSAYEQYF
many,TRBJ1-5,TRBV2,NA,TGTGCCAGCCTGCAGGAGGGAAATCAGCCCCAGCATTTT,CASLQEGNQPQHF
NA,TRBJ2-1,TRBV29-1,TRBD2,TGCAGCGTTGAAGAAACTAGCGGGAAATCCTACAATGAGCAGTTCTTC,CSVEETSGKSYNEQFF
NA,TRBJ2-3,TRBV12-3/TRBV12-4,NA,TGTGCCAGCAGAGGGGCTGGAGCAGATACGCAGTATTTT,CASRGAGADTQYF
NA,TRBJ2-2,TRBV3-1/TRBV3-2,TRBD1,TGTGCCAGCAGCCAAGGAAGGACAGGGGGCTTGGACGGGGAGCTGTTTTTT,CASSQGRTGGLDGELFF
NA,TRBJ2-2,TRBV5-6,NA,TGTGCCAGCACTGGAGGCGCGTTCGGGGAGCTGTTTTTT,CASTGGAFGELFF
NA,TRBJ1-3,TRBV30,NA,TGTGCCTGGAGTCTCGGAAACACCATATATTTT,CAWSLGNTIYF
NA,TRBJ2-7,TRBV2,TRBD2,TGTGCCAGCACGGGACTAGCGGGAGTTCACGAGCAGTACTTC,CASTGLAGVHEQYF
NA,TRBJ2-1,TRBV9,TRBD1,TGTGCCAGCAGCTCAACGGACAGGGGGCTTGGTGAGCAGTTCTTC,CASSSTDRGLGEQFF
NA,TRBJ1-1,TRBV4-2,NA,TGTGCCAGCAGCCAGGGGGGATTCACTGAAGCTTTCTTT,CASSQGGFTEAFF
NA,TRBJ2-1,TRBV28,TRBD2,TGTGCCAGCAGCAGAACTAGCGGCCACTCCTACAATGAGCAGTTCTTC,CASSRTSGHSYNEQFF
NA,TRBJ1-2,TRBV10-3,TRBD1,TGTGCCATCAGTGGTACCGGGACAGGGGTATTTTTTGGCTACACCTTC,CAISGTGTGVFFGYTF
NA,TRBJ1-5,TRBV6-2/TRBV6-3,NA,TGTGCCAGCAGTTACCGGAGGGATAATCAGCCCCAGCATTTT,CASSYRRDNQPQHF
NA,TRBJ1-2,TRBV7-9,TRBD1,TGTGCCAGCAGAGGGGGCGCGGACTATGGCTACACCTTC,CASRGGADYGYTF
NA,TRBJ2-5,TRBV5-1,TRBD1,TGCGCCAGCAGCTTCGGGACAGGGGAAGAGACCCAGTACTTC,CASSFGTGEETQYF
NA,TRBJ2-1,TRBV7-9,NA,TGTGCCAGCAGCCCGACGACTACCCGATCCTACAATGAGCAGTTCTTC,CASSPTTTRSYNEQFF
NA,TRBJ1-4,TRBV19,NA,TGTGCCAGTAGTATCCGGGTCCTGACTAATGAAAAACTGTTTTTT,CASSIRVLTNEKLFF
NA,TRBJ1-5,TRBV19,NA,TGTGCCAGTAGTATAGGGACAAATAATCAGCCCCAGCATTTT,CASSIGTNNQPQHF
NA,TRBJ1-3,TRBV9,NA,TGTGCCAGCAGTTTGACACCGTTCGGAAACACCATATATTTT,CASSLTPFGNTIYF
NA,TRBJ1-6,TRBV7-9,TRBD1,TGTGCCAGCAGAGAACAGGGGATGAGTAATTCACCCCTCCACTTT,CASREQGMSNSPLHF